This entry describes one T cell receptor beta chain. Its antigen target is currently unknown. There are no base qualities to consult, and no much larger clone falls within one base. Each collaborating institution followed its own protocols to collect whole blood in K2EDTA tubes. For TCRbeta analysis, collaborators shipped samples in one of three forms: frozen whole blood, isolated PBMCs, or DNA extracted from either of those sample types. V and J are trimmed by 2 bases and 1 base, and the gene matches miss 21 bases of the junction. The CDR3 spans 22 residues, from the cysteine through the phenylalanine. Only the CDR3 DNA stays, 66 bases, in frame from base 1. CDR1 LGHDT and CDR2 YNNKEL are derived from the germline V gene (reference sequence). The data derive from a study of blood T cell repertoires in COVID-19 (dated by TCRdb to 2018 to 2020). Regarding the research as a whole: Samples from collaborators originated in the United States, Italy and Spain and spanned both the acute and convalescent phases of COVID-19. The material from the prospective study consisted of cDNA or gDNA derived from T cells, B-cell-depleted T cells, or PBMCs. The dataset comprised deeply sampled blood TCRbeta repertoires from subjects exposed to, actively infected with, or recovered from COVID-19. The repertoires were released in a freely available public database intended as a resource for research on the immune response to SARS-CoV-2. The samples were drawn from the first 160 participants of the ongoing ImmuneRACE study and from over 950 subjects provided by 6 global collaborators. The sample metadata nearly always contained a de-identified subject ID, COVID-19 status, age in years and sex. Where available, HLA class I and class II types were obtained from metadata supplied by the sample provider rather than from assay-based typing. General conclusions and limits of the study: How much clinical and demographic metadata was included differed by source and by participant, and the metadata was provided uncurated.

The immunoSEQ Assay, a bias-controlled multiplex PCR, was used to amplify TCRbeta CDR3 regions from genomic DNA. Regarding the original processing steps: The number of nucleated cells in each sample was estimated from the amplification of reference gene primers within the assay. To quantify the absolute abundance of each unique TCRbeta CDR3 rearrangement, sequence reads were collapsed and filtered. For each sample, productive Simpson clonality was calculated as the square root of Simpson's diversity index across productive rearrangements. Imported from immuneACCESS, the table was reduced by TCRdb to in-frame sequences with V and J called. These copies leave out some clones; in studies compared against another copy, an unresolved V gene accounts for under half, and the cause of the remainder is not known. The V and J calls and clone size come from that table; D and trimming were worked out from the DNA. The sample table lists roughly 230,000 clones, 83% of them with a count of one. More than 5.5% of the sample is taken by the ten largest.

Sequenced input: peripheral blood. The TCR comes from a human donor in a cohort sampled during active COVID-19. The chain was built from TRBV3-1 (or the pseudogene TRBV3-2) and TRBJ2-4, and 9 junction bases match TRBD2. The DNA sequence is as follows: TGTGCCAGCAGCCAATACTGGCTAGCGGGATCTTTGTCGGCCGAGGCCAAAAACATTCAGTACTTC. Its product reads: CASSQYWLAGSLSAEAKNIQYF.